The table lists the clone carrying this T cell receptor beta chain with a few counts. Its antigen is not known. TCRdb reprocessed the 5' RACE reads with MiXCR, giving one entry per CDR3 protein. The sample lists about 4,000 distinct CDR3 sequences, 10% to 13% occurring once. Time point denoted: sample taken at primary tumor resection. The data are from a study of spatial heterogeneity in lung cancer. Notes on the study in general: How many expanded intratumoral alpha and beta TCRs were present tracked the tumor mutation count, which was a count of nonsynonymous mutations.

This CDR3 spans 11 amino acids. Germline assignment: CDR1 SGHRS and CDR2 YFSETQ. V lost 5 bases to trimming and J lost 15 bases, with 12 bases between them. The chain couples TRBV5-1 to TRBJ1-6, with D tentatively TRBD1 (6 bases). The source was lung tumor tissue, collected at surgery. This TCR was recovered from a male donor with early-stage non-small cell lung cancer. CDR3 nucleotides: TGCGCCAGCAGTTCCGGACAGAACCTCCACTTT. Amino acids: CASSSGQNLHF.